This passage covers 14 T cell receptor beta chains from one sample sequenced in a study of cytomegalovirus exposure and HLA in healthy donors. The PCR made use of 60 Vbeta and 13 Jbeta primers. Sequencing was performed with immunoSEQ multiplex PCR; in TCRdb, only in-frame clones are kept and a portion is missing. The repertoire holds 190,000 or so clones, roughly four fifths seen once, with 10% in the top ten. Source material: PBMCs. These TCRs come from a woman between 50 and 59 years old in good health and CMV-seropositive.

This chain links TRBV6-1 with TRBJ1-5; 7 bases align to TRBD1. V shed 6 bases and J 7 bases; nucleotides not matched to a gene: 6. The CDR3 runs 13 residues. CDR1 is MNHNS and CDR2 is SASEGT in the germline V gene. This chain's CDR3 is CASRRTGGQPQHF. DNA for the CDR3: TGTGCCAGCAGGCGGACAGGAGGACAGCCCCAGCATTTT.

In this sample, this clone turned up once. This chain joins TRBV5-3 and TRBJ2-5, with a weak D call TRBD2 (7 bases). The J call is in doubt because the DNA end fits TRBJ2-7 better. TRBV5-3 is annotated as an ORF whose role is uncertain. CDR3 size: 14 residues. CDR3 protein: CARSLGGGSYEQYF. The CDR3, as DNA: TGTGCCAGAAGCTTAGGGGGGGGGAGCTACGAGCAGTACTTC.

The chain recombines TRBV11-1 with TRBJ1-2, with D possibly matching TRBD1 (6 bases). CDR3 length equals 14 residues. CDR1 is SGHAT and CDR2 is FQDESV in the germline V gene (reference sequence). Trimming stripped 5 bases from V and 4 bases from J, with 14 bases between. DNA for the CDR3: TGTGCCAGCAGCCCCTCGGCGGGGGCCTATGGCTACACCTTC. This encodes CASSPSAGAYGYTF. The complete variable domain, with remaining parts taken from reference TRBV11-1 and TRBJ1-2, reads EAEVAQSPRYKITEKSQAVAFWCDPISGHATLYWYRQILGQGPELLVQFQDESVVDDSQLPKDRFSAERLKGVDSTLKIQPAELGDSAMYLCASSPSAGAYGYTFGSGTRLTVV.

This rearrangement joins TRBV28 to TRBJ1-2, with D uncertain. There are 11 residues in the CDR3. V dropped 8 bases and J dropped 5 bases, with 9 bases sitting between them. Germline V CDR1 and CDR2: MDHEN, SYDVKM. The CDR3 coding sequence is TGTGCCAGCGTCACACCTTATGGCTACACCTTC. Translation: CASVTPYGYTF.

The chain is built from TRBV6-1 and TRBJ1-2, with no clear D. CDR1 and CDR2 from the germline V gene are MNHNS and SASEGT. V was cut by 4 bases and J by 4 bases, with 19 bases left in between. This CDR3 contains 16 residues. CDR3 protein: CASSVGFHSPTYGYTF. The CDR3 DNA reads TGTGCCAGCAGTGTAGGTTTTCACAGCCCGACCTATGGCTACACCTTC.

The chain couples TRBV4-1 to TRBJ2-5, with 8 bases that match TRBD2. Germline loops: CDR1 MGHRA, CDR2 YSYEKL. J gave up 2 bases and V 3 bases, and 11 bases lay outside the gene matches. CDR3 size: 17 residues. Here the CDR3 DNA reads TGCGCCAGCAGCCAGAGGTCCACAGCGGGGGAGCAAGAGACCCAGTACTTC. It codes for CASSQRSTAGEQETQYF.

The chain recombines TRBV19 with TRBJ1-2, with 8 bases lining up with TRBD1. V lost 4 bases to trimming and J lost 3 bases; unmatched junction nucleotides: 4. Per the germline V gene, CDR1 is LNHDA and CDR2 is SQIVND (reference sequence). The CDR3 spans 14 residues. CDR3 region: CASSTGGADYGYTF. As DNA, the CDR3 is TGTGCCAGTAGTACAGGGGGCGCAGACTATGGCTACACCTTC.

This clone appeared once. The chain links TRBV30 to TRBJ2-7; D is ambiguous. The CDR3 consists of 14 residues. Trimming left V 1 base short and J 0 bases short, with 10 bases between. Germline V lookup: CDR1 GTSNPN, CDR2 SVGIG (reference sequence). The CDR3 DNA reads TGTGCCTGGAGTGGGAGAATGGGCTCCTACGAGCAGTACTTC. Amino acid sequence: CAWSGRMGSYEQYF.

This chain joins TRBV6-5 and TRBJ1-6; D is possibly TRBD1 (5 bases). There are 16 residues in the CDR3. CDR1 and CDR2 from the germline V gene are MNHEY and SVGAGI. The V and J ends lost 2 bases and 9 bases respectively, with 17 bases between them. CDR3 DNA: TGTGCCAGCAGTTACGGATCCCGACGTAGGGGTTCACCCCTCCACTTT. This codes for CASSYGSRRRGSPLHF.

CDR3 loop: CASRNGTAEKLFF. The DNA of the CDR3 is TGTGCCAGCAGGAATGGGACAGCCGAAAAACTGTTTTTT. The V gene is TRBV6-4, the J gene TRBJ1-4; 7 bases map to TRBD1. CDR3 size: 13 residues. V gave up 6 bases and J gave up 8 bases; unmatched junction bases: 6. Germline V CDR1 and CDR2: MRHNA, SNTAGT.

CDR3 residues: CASSHSRLARDTQYF. In DNA form, the CDR3 reads TGTGCCAGCAGTCATTCCCGACTAGCGAGGGATACGCAGTATTTT. This chain connects TRBV7-2 to TRBJ2-3; TRBD2 matches at 8 bases. This CDR3 contains 15 residues. After removal of 6 bases from V and 6 bases from J, the junction contained 11 bases not matched to a gene. Looked up from germline, CDR1 is SGHTA and CDR2 is FQGNSA.

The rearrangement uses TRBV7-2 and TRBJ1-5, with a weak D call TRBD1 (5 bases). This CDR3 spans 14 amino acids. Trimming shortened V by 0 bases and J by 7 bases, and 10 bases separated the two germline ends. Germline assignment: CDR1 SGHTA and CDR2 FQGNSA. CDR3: CASSLAFQGQPQHF. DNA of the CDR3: TGTGCCAGCAGCTTAGCGTTCCAGGGCCAGCCCCAGCATTTT.

CDR3 coding DNA: TGTGCCAGCAGCTTGACAGGGGGTAAAGATACGCAGTATTTT. Translating gives CASSLTGGKDTQYF. V is TRBV7-3 and J is TRBJ2-3; TRBD1 agrees at 9 bases. The CDR3 consists of 14 residues. V gave up 3 bases and J gave up 5 bases; unmatched junction bases: 3. Looked up from germline, CDR1 is SGHTA and CDR2 is FQGTGA.

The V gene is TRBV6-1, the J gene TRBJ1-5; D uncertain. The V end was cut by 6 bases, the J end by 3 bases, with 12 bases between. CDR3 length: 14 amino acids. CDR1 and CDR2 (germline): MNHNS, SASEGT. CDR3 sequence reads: CASRRAWDNQPQHF. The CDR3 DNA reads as TGTGCCAGCAGGAGGGCGTGGGACAATCAGCCCCAGCATTTT.